This T cell receptor beta chain was captured in a study of T cell repertoires in cytomegalovirus infection. Study summary: CMV infection plus the matching HLA type was flagged by public TCR beta signatures. Study-level results: Summed frequency of public TCR beta families distinguished CMV carriers with the relevant HLA. In two of eight donors, the top clonotype was HLA-C-restricted CMV-specific.

A remark on this clonotype: Its antigen is not identified.

TCRdb called the reads again in MiXCR, with one record for every CDR3 protein. The sample includes 310,000 or so distinct CDR3 sequences, more than 20% of them seen just once. Germline V gene lookup returns CDR1 DFQATT and CDR2 SNEGSKA (reference sequence). V was pared by 3 bases and J by 4 bases, with 18 bases between. The CDR3 runs 15 residues. Sequencing used PBMCs. The V gene is TRBV20-1, the J gene TRBJ2-5; D could derive from TRBD1 or TRBD2 (5 bases each). This clonotype originated in a human donor in good health (CMV status not recorded). Some clones in this sample may be carry-over from other donors' samples. Written as DNA, the CDR3 is TGCAGTGCTAGTAGGTCCGAGGGGCAACTAGAGACCCAGTACTTC. Its protein product is CSASRSEGQLETQYF.